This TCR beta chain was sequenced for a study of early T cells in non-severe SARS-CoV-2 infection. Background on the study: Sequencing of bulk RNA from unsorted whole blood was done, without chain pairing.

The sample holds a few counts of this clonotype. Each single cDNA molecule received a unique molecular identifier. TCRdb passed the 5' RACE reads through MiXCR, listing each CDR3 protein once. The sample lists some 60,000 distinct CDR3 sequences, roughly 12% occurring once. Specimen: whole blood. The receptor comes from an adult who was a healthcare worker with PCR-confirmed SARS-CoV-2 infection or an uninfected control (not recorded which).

CDR3 in DNA: TGCGCCAGCAGCCCCCCCACGTTGGATACGCAGTATTTT. This sequence encodes CASSPPTLDTQYF. The V gene is TRBV5-1, the J gene TRBJ2-3; D is unresolved. V was clipped by 4 bases and J by 6 bases, with 12 bases between them. This CDR3 is 13 amino acids long. Germline lookup yields CDR1 SGHRS and CDR2 YFSETQ.